Listed here are 24 T cell receptor beta chains from one sample, sequenced in a study of T cells expressing NK-cell markers. TCRdb derives one entry per CDR3 protein from the 5' RACE reads, leaving out DNA. Found here are about 150,000 distinct CDR3 sequences; the top ten clones hold about 12%. Sequenced material: blood T cells: a sorted CD56 or NKG2C T cell subset, CD4+ or CD8+ T cells, or bulk PBMC T cells (not recorded which). All receptors derive from a young man in good health.

The rearrangement links TRBV20-1 to TRBJ2-3; there is no DNA to check the TCRdb D call of TRBD2. In germline, CDR1 is DFQATT, CDR2 SNEGSKA (reference sequence). There are 16 residues in the CDR3. This CDR3 reads CSARDLREGRLDTQYF.

The genes are TRBV15 and TRBJ2-7; TCRdb names TRBD2, which stays unverified in the absence of DNA. Germline lookup yields CDR1 LNHNV and CDR2 YYDKDF (reference sequence). The CDR3 is 15 amino acids. The CDR3 protein is CATSNGLAGTDEQYF.

The rearrangement joins TRBV20-1 to TRBJ2-2; TCRdb returns TRBD2, unconfirmable since there is no DNA. The CDR3 runs 14 residues. CDR1 and CDR2 from the germline V gene are DFQATT and SNEGSKA (reference sequence). The CDR3: CSAISGENTGELFF.

This rearrangement joins TRBV27 to TRBJ2-2; TCRdb proposes TRBD1, but this gene call is untestable without DNA. This CDR3 is built from 15 residues. CDR1 MNHEY and CDR2 SMNVEV come from the germline V gene (reference sequence). CDR3 protein: CASTPGPGLNGELFF.

The V and J genes are TRBV6-1 and TRBJ1-5. CDR1 is MNHNS, CDR2 SASEGT, per germline. The CDR3 contains 17 residues. The CDR3 is CASSEEIGLTSNQPQHF.

The chain has TRBV7-2 and TRBJ2-1; the D gene TCRdb calls, TRBD1, cannot be checked with no DNA. The CDR3 contains 15 residues. Looked up from germline, CDR1 is SGHTA and CDR2 is FQGNSA. The CDR3 spells CASGGQGLSYNEQFF.

V and J are TRBV25-1 and TRBJ2-2; TCRdb's D call of TRBD1 is untestable without DNA. The CDR3 has 15 residues. Germline V CDR1 and CDR2: MGHDK, SYGVNS. CDR3 amino acids: CASSLSNRAGGELFF.

The V call is TRBV4-1, the J call TRBJ2-1; with no DNA, the TCRdb D assignment of TRBD1 cannot be verified. The CDR3 is made up of 16 amino acids. The germline gives CDR1 MGHRA, CDR2 YSYEKL. This chain's CDR3 is CASSLSKGEGYNEQFF.

This rearrangement joins TRBV7-2 to TRBJ2-1; TCRdb's assignment of TRBD1 cannot be checked, as there is no DNA. CDR3 length equals 18 residues. The germline V gene encodes CDR1 SGHTA and CDR2 FQGNSA. CDR3 protein: CASSSPNRESSSYNEQFF.

The chain recombines TRBV5-4 with TRBJ2-7; TCRdb's D call of TRBD1 is untestable without DNA. Germline V gene lookup returns CDR1 SGHNT and CDR2 YYREEE (reference sequence). CDR3 length: 14 amino acids. The CDR3 loop reads CASSPGQGNYEQYF.

The rearrangement uses TRBV7-8 and TRBJ2-1; TCRdb outputs TRBD2, but without DNA this stays unchecked. The length of the CDR3 is 17 residues. CDR1 and CDR2 (germline): SGHVS, FQNEAQ. The CDR3 here is CASSPILAGDSYNEQFF. The full variable domain, with the rest looked up from reference TRBV7-8 and TRBJ2-1, is GAGVSQSPRYKVAKRGQDVALRCDPISGHVSLFWYQQALGQGPEFLTYFQNEAQLDKSGLPSDRFFAERPEGSVSTLKIQRTQQEDSAVYLCASSPILAGDSYNEQFFGPGTRLTVL.

V and J are TRBV4-1 and TRBJ2-1; TCRdb reports TRBD2, a call that lacks DNA to check it against. Germline CDR1 is MGHRA and CDR2 is YSYEKL. The CDR3 is 15 residues long. CDR3 region: CASSQYQERGHEQFF.

This sequence joins TRBV4-1 and TRBJ1-5. The CDR3 runs 18 residues. Germline CDR1 MGHRA, CDR2 YSYEKL. The CDR3 spells CASSQEGSGSLDNQPQHF.

The chain carries TRBV29-1 and TRBJ1-2; TCRdb's assignment of TRBD1 cannot be checked, as there is no DNA. Germline loops: CDR1 SQVTM, CDR2 ANQGSEA. The CDR3 totals 17 residues. The CDR3 here is CSVERGLGDAGVHGYTF.

The chain recombines TRBV4-2 with TRBJ2-2; as DNA is missing, the TRBD2 call by TCRdb cannot be tested. Germline CDR1 and CDR2: LGHNA and YNFKEQ. CDR3 length: 18 residues. This CDR3 is CASSQEAAGESNTGELFF.

The chain has TRBV5-6 and TRBJ1-1; the D gene TCRdb calls, TRBD1, cannot be checked with no DNA. The CDR3 loop spans 14 amino acids. Per the germline V gene, CDR1 is SGHDT and CDR2 is YYEEEE. The CDR3 loop is CASSGTGSWTEAFF.

The rearrangement uses TRBV19 and TRBJ2-7. CDR1 is LNHDA, CDR2 SQIVND, per germline (reference sequence). CDR3 length: 12 amino acids. The CDR3 loop reads CASSNGDHEQYF.

This CDR3 is CASSPRQGSTYEQYF. V is TRBV18 and J is TRBJ2-7; TCRdb returns TRBD1, unconfirmable since there is no DNA. This CDR3 has 15 amino acids. Germline V gene sequence: CDR1 KGHSH, CDR2 LQKENI.

V gene TRBV7-6 combines with J gene TRBJ2-3; TCRdb lists TRBD1, though no DNA is available to test this call. This CDR3 spans 14 amino acids. CDR1 and CDR2 from the germline V gene are SGHVS and FNYEAQ. The CDR3 sequence is CASSLGGTEDTQYF.

The gene calls are TRBV12-3 or TRBV12-4 and TRBJ1-2; the D call from TCRdb, TRBD1, cannot be confirmed without DNA. There are 15 residues in the CDR3. This chain's CDR3 is CASSTGQAWLSGYTF.

V and J are TRBV4-1 and TRBJ2-3; TCRdb's D call, TRBD2, is unchecked because there is no DNA. The CDR3 contains 15 residues. The germline gives CDR1 MGHRA, CDR2 YSYEKL. CDR3 in amino acids: CASSQGGRAIDTQYF.

The chain recombines TRBV20-1 with TRBJ2-1; TCRdb's D gene call, TRBD2, goes unchecked for lack of DNA. CDR3 size: 13 residues. Germline V gives CDR1 DFQATT, CDR2 SNEGSKA (reference sequence). CDR3 residues: CSAKLAEGYEQFF.

V and J are TRBV29-1 and TRBJ2-3. The CDR3 extends over 16 amino acids. CDR1 and CDR2 (germline): SQVTM, ANQGSEA. CDR3 amino acids: CSVEMYAETSTDTQYF.

J is TRBJ2-3 and V is TRBV12-3 or TRBV12-4; TCRdb lists TRBD1, though no DNA is available to test this call. The CDR3 is made up of 15 amino acids. The CDR3 is CASSQVPLEGDTQYF.